This TCR beta chain was documented in a study of CD8 T cells in ankylosing spondylitis. Study-wide results and caveats: Disease-associated clonotypes exhibited CD8+ identity and were relatively infrequent in peripheral blood.

A single record per CDR3 protein comes from TCRdb applying MiXCR to the 5' RACE reads. The table includes about 360,000 distinct CDR3 sequences, approximately 22% detected once. Germline V gene data show CDR1 as MGHRA and CDR2 as YSYEKL. Losses at the gene ends were 3 bases for V and 9 bases for J; bases not matched to a gene: 11. The CDR3 length is 16 residues. Details on this clonotype: Its antigen is not identified.

The source of this sequence is a male donor with ankylosing spondylitis or in good health (not recorded which). Material: blood, either unsorted or a sorted T cell fraction (not recorded which). The chain recombines TRBV4-1 with TRBJ2-1; 10 bases are shared with TRBD1. CDR3 nucleotide sequence: TGCGCCAGCAGCCAGGAGCCCGGGACAGGGGTGGGTGAGCAGTTCTTC. Protein product: CASSQEPGTGVGEQFF.